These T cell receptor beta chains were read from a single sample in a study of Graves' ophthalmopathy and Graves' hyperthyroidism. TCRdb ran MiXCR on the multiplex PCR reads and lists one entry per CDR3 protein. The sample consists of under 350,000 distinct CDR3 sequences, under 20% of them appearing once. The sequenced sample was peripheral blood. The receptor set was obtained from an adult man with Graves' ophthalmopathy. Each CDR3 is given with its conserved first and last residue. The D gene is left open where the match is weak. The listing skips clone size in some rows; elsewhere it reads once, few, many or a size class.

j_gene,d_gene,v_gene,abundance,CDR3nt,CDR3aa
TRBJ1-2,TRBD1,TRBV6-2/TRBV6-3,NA,TGTGCCAGCTGTACTGGACAGGGGGGGGGCTACACCTTC,CASCTGQGGGYTF
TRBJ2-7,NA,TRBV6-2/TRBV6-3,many,TGTGCCAGCAGCTTCCTATCAGGGATCGGCGAGCAGTACTTC,CASSFLSGIGEQYF
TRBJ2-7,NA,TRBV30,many,TGTGCCTGGAGCGAAAATTACGAGCAGTACTTC,CAWSENYEQYF
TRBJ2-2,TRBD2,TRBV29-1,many,TGCAGCGCCAGGACTAGCGAGAACACCGGGGAGCTGTTTTTT,CSARTSENTGELFF
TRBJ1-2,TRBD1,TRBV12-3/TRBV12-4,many,TGTGCCAGCAGCCGCAGTCAGGGGGTAGCTAACTATGGCTACACCTTC,CASSRSQGVANYGYTF
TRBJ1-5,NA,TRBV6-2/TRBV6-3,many,TGTGCCAGCAAAGGGTCGTGGCATCAGCCCCAGCATTTT,CASKGSWHQPQHF
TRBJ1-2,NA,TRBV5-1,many,TGCGCCAGCAGCTTGGGCGGCGTGGCGGACCATTATGGCTACACCTTC,CASSLGGVADHYGYTF
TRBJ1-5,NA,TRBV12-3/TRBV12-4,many,TGTGCCAGCAGTCGACGAGGAGGTTCTCAGCCCCAGCATTTT,CASSRRGGSQPQHF
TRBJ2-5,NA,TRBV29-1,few,TGCAGCGTTGTTAAGACGGGGGGCGCCGGAGAGACCCAGTACTTC,CSVVKTGGAGETQYF
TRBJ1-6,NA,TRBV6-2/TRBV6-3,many,TGTGCCAGCAGAATCCCCGGACGTAGTAATTCACCCCTCCACTTT,CASRIPGRSNSPLHF
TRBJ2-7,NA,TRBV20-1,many,TGCAGTGCTACGACCGACAGCTTGGTCCTCCACGAGCAGTACTTC,CSATTDSLVLHEQYF
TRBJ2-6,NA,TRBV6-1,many,TGTGCCAGCAGTGAATTGGGCCTCTCTGGGGCCAACGTCCTGACTTTC,CASSELGLSGANVLTF
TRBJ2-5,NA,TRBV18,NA,TGTGCCAGCTCACCACTTCGAGCCGCCGGAGGGACCCAGTACTTC,CASSPLRAAGGTQYF
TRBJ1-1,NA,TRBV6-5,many,TGTGCCAGCAGTTACTCGAGCCGTCACCGGTATCTGGCCGCTTTCTTT,CASSYSSRHRYLAAFF
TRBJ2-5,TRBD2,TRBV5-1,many,TGCGCCAGCAGCCTTGGGACTAGCGAGAACCAAGAGACCCAGTACTTC,CASSLGTSENQETQYF
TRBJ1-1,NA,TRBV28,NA,TGTGCCAGCAGTCCATGGGCGGAGAACACTGAAGCTTTCTTT,CASSPWAENTEAFF
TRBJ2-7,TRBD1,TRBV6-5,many,TGTGCCAGCGGGGACAGGGTCTACGAGCAGTACTTC,CASGDRVYEQYF
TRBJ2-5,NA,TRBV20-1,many,TGCAGTGCTAGACCCGGGGGTTCGGAGACCCAGTACTTC,CSARPGGSETQYF
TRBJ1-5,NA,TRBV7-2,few,TGTGCCAGCAGCTCCCGCGGGAGCCAGCCCCAGCATTTT,CASSSRGSQPQHF
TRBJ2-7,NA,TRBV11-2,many,TGTGCCAGCAGCGCACGCCGAACTACTAGTCCCTTCTACGAGCAGTACTTC,CASSARRTTSPFYEQYF
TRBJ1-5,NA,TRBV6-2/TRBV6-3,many,TGTGCCAGCAGCCGCTCCCCACATAGACAGCCCCAGCATTTT,CASSRSPHRQPQHF
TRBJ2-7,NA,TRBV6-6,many,TGTGCCAGCAGCGTGACAGGTTCGGTTGAGCAGTACTTC,CASSVTGSVEQYF
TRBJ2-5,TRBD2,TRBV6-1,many,TGTGCCAGCGGACGCATAGCGGGAGAGACCCAGTACTTC,CASGRIAGETQYF
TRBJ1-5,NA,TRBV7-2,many,TGTGCCAGCAGCTTACAAGGGGGGGGCAATCAGCCCCAGCATTTT,CASSLQGGGNQPQHF
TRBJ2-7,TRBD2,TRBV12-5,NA,TGTGCTAGTGGTTTGACAACCGGGACTAGCGTACCCTACGAGCAGTACTTC,CASGLTTGTSVPYEQYF
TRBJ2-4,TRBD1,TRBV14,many,TGTGCCAGCAGCCAAGATAGGACAGGGCACATAGCCAAAAACATTCAGTACTTC,CASSQDRTGHIAKNIQYF
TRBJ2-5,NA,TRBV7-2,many,TGTGCCAGCAGCTTAGTGATCGGGGGGCACCAAGAGACCCAGTACTTC,CASSLVIGGHQETQYF
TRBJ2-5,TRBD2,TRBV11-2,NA,TGTGCCAGCAGCCCTATGAGGGGCGGGGGTCGCGTAGAGACCCAGTACTTC,CASSPMRGGGRVETQYF
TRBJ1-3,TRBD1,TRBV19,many,TGTGCCAGCACGGGACAGGGGATTGTTGGAAACACCATATATTTT,CASTGQGIVGNTIYF
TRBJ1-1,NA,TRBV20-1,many,TGCAGTGCTTTAGACAGGTTGAACACTGAAGCTTTCTTT,CSALDRLNTEAFF
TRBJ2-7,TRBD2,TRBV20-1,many,TGCAGTGCTTTTTTAGCGGGGGGCATCTACGAGCAGTACTTC,CSAFLAGGIYEQYF
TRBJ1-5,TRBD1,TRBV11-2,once,TGTGCCAGCAGCCGGGGGACAGGGAACGGTCAGCCCCAGCATTTT,CASSRGTGNGQPQHF
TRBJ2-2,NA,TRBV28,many,TGTGCCAGCAGTCCCTCTCAGGGGACATACACCGGGGAGCTGTTTTTT,CASSPSQGTYTGELFF
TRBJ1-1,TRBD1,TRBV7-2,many,TGTGCCAGCAGCTTATCAGGGGGAAGCACTGAAGCTTTCTTT,CASSLSGGSTEAFF
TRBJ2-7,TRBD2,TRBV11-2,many,TGTGCCAGCAGCCCTAGCGGGATTTACGAGCAGTACTTC,CASSPSGIYEQYF
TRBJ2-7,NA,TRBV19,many,TGTGCCAGTAGTATCGCGGCGGGGTCGGGCTACGAGCAGTACTTC,CASSIAAGSGYEQYF
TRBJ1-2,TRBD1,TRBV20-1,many,TGCAGTGCTAGTGCAGGGGGCGTCAACTATGGCTACACCTTC,CSASAGGVNYGYTF
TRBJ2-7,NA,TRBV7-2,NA,TGTGCCAGCAGCTATACCGCCGAGGATGAGCAGTACTTC,CASSYTAEDEQYF
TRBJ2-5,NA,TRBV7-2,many,TGTGCCAGCAGCTGGACGCGGGGGACCCAGTACTTC,CASSWTRGTQYF
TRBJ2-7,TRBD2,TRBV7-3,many,TGTGCCAGCAGCATCGGGGGGGGCTACGAGCAGTACTTC,CASSIGGGYEQYF
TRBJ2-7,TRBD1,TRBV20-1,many,TGCAGTGCTAGAGATCTGGGGACAGGGACTCGAGAGCAGTACTTC,CSARDLGTGTREQYF
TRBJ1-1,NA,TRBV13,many,TGTGCCAGCAGCTTAGACCAGGGGAACACTGAAGCTTTCTTT,CASSLDQGNTEAFF
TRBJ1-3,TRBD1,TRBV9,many,TGTGCCAGCAGCGCCGGGACAGGGCCCTCGTCCGCTGGAAACACCATATATTTT,CASSAGTGPSSAGNTIYF
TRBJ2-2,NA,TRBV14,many,TGTGCCAGCAGCCAAGCGAAAGGCATACCCACCGGGCGGACCGGGGAGCTGTTTTTT,CASSQAKGIPTGRTGELFF
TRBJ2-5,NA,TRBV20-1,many,TGCAGTGCTAGAAAACAGGGTGGAGAGACCCAGTACTTC,CSARKQGGETQYF
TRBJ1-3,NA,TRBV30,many,TGTGCCTGGAGTGTGGTTGGGGCTGGAAACACCATATATTTT,CAWSVVGAGNTIYF
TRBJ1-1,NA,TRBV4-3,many,TGCGCCAGCAGCCAAGAATTAGGAGGGGCAATCAACACTGAAGCTTTCTTT,CASSQELGGAINTEAFF
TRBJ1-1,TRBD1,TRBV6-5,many,TGTGCCAGCAAAACAGGGGCCCCGACGACCACTGAAGCTTTCTTT,CASKTGAPTTTEAFF
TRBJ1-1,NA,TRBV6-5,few,TGTGCCAGCAGTTGCTCTCTGTCCACTGAAGCTTGCTTT,CASSCSLSTEACF
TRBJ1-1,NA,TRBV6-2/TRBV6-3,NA,TGTGCCAGCAGTTACGGAGGGATTACTGAAGCTTTCTTT,CASSYGGITEAFF
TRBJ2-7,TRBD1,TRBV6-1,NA,TGTGCCAGCAGCTTCCCGGACAGGACAGACGAGCAGTACTTC,CASSFPDRTDEQYF
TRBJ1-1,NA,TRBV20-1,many,TGCAGTGCTAGCGTGGTGGTAGGGACTGAAGCTTTCTTT,CSASVVVGTEAFF
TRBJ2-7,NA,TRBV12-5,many,TGTGCTAGTGGTTTTGTAGGGGTCTCCTACGAGCAGTACTTC,CASGFVGVSYEQYF
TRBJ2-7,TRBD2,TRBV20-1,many,TGCAGTGCCCGGACTAGTTCGGATTCTGAGTACTTC,CSARTSSDSEYF
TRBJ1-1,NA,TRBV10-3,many,TGTGCCATCGCGACCCTGAACACTGAAGCTTTCTTT,CAIATLNTEAFF
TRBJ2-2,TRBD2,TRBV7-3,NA,TGTGCCAGCAGCTTAAAGCGGGGGAACACCGGGGAGCTGTTTTTT,CASSLKRGNTGELFF
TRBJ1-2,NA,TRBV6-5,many,TGTGCCAGCAGTTACGGGGGGACTCCTAACTATGGCTACACCTTC,CASSYGGTPNYGYTF
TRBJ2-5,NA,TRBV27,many,TGTGCCAGCAGTCCCGGACTTTGGCAAGAGACCCAGTACTTC,CASSPGLWQETQYF
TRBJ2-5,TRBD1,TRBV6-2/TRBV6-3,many,TGTGCCAGCAACGACCCGGGACAGGAGGAGACCCAGTACTTC,CASNDPGQEETQYF